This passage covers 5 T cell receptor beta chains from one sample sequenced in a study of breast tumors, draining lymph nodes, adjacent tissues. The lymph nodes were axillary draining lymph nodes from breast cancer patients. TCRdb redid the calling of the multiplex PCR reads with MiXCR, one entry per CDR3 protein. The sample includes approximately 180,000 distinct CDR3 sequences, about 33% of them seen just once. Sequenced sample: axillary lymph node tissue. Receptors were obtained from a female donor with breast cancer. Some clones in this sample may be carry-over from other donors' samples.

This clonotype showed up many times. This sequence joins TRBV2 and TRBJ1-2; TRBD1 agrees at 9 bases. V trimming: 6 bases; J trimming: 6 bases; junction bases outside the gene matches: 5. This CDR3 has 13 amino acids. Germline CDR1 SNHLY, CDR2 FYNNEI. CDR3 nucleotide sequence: TGTGCCAGCAGCGGGACAGGGTTCGATGGCTACACCTTC. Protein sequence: CASSGTGFDGYTF.

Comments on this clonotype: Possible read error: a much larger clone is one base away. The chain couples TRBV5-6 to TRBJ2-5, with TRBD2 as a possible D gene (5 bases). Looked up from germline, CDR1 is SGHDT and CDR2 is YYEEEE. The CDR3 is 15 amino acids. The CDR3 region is CASSLWNTVGEAQYF. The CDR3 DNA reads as TGTGCCAGCAGCTTGTGGAACACGGTGGGAGAGGCCCAGTACTTC.

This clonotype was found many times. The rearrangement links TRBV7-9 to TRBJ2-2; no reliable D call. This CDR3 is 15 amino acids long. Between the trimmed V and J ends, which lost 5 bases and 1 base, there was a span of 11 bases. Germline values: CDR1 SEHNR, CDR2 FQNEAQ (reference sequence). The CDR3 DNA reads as TGTGCCAGCAGCACCCCTTTAAGGAACACCGGGGAGCTGTTTTTT. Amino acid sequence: CASSTPLRNTGELFF.

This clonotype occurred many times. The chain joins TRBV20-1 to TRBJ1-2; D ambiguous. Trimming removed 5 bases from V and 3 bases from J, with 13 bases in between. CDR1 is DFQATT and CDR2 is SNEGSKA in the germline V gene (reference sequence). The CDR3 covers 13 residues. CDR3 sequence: CSAQLGVDYGYTF. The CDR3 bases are TGCAGTGCTCAATTGGGAGTCGACTATGGCTACACCTTC.

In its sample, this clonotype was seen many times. The CDR3 nucleotides are TGTGCCAGCCAGGATATGCTCGGAGAGCAGTACTTC. Translating gives CASQDMLGEQYF. The chain recombines TRBV27 with TRBJ2-7, with unresolved D. The germline gives CDR1 MNHEY, CDR2 SMNVEV (reference sequence). The V end was cut by 8 bases, the J end by 7 bases, with 15 bases between. The CDR3 runs to 12 residues.